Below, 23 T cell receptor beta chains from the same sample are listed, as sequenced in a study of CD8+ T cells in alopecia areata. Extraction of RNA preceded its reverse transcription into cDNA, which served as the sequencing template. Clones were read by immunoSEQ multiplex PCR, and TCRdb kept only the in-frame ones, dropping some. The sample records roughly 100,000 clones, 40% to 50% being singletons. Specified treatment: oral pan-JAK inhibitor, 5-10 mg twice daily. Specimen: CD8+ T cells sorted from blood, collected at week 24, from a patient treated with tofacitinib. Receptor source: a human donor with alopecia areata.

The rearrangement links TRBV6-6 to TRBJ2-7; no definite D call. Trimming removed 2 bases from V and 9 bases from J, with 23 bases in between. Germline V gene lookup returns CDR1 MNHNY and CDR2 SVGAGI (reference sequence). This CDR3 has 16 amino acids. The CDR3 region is CASSYGRINQEAGQYF. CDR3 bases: TGTGCCAGCAGTTACGGGCGCATAAATCAAGAAGCCGGGCAGTACTTC.

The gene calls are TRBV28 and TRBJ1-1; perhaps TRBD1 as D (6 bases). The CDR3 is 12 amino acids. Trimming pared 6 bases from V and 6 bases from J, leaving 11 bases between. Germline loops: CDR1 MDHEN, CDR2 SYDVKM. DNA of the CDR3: TGTGCCAGCAGCCGACAGGCGTCTGAAGCTTTCTTT. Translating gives CASSRQASEAFF.

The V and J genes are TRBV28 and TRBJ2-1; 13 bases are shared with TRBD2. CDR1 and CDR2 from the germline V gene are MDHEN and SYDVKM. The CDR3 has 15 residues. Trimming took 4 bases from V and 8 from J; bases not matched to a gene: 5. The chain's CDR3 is CASSSGTSGIHEQFF. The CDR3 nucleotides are TGTGCCAGCAGTTCCGGGACTAGCGGGATTCATGAGCAGTTCTTC.

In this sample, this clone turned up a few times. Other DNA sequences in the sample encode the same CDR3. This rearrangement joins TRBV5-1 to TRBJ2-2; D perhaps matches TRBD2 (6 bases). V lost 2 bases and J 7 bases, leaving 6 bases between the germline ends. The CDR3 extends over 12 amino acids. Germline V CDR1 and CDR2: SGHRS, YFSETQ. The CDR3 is CASSFSGGELFF. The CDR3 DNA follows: TGCGCCAGCAGCTTTAGCGGCGGGGAGCTGTTTTTT.

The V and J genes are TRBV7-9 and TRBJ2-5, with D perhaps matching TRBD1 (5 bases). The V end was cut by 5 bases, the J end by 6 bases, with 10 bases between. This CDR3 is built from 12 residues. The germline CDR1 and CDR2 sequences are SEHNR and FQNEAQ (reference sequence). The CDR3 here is CASSPTVKTQYF. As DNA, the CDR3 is TGTGCCAGCAGCCCGACAGTCAAGACCCAGTACTTC.

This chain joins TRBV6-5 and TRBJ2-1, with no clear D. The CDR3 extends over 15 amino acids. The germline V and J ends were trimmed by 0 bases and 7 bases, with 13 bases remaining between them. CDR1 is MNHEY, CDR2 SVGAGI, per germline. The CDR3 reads CASSYSPTSPNEQFF. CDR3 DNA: TGTGCCAGCAGTTACTCGCCGACCTCCCCTAATGAGCAGTTCTTC.

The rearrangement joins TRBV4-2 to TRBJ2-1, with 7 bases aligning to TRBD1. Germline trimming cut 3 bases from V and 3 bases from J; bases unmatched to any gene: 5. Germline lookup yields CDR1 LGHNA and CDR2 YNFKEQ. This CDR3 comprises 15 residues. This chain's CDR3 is CASSQRQGGYNEQFF. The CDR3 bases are TGTGCCAGCAGCCAGCGACAGGGTGGCTACAATGAGCAGTTCTTC.

The CDR3 sequence is CASSLDRAYEQYF. In nucleotides, the CDR3 is TGTGCCAGCAGCTTAGACCGAGCCTACGAGCAGTACTTC. V is TRBV7-2 and J is TRBJ2-7, with D uncertain. The ends were cut back, 1 base at V and 2 bases at J, with 6 bases in the middle. The CDR3 sequence is 13 residues long. CDR1 and CDR2 (germline): SGHTA, FQGNSA. The variable domain in full, with the rest retrieved from reference TRBV7-2 and TRBJ2-7, is GAGVSQSPSNKVTEKGKDVELRCDPISGHTALYWYRQSLGQGLEFLIYFQGNSAPDKSGLPSDRFSAERTGGSVSTLTIQRTQQEDSAVYLCASSLDRAYEQYFGPGTRLTVT.

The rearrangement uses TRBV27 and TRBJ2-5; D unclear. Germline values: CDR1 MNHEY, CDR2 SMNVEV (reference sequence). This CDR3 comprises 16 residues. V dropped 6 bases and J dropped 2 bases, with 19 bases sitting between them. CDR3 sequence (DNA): TGTGCCAGCAGCCCCCTTTTAACGTTCCTTCAAGAGACCCAGTACTTC. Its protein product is CASSPLLTFLQETQYF.

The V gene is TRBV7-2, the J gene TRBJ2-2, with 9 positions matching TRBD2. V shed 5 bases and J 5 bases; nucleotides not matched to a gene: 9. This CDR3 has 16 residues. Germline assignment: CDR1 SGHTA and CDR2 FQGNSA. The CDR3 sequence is CASSHRGGRDTGELFF. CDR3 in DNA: TGTGCCAGCAGCCACCGGGGCGGGAGGGATACCGGGGAGCTGTTTTTT.

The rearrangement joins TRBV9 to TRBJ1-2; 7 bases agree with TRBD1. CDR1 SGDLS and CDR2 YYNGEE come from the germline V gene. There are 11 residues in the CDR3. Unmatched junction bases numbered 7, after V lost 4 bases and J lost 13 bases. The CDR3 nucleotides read TGTGCCAGCAGCCCAGGGACAGCTTTCACCTTC. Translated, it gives CASSPGTAFTF.

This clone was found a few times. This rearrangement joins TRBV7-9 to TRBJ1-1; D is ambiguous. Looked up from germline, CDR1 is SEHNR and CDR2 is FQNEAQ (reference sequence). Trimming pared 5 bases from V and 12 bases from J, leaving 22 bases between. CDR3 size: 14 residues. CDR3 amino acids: CASSPHPPLLTTFF. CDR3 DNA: TGTGCCAGCAGCCCCCACCCCCCCCTTCTGACGACTTTCTTT.

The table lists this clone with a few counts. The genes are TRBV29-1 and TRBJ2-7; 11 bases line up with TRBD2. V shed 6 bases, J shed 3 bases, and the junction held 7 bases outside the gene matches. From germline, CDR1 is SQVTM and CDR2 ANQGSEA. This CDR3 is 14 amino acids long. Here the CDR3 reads CSVELAGADYEQYF. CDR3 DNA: TGCAGCGTGGAACTAGCGGGAGCGGACTACGAGCAGTACTTC.

The CDR3 reads CASSQELAVQETQYF. The CDR3 nucleotides read TGCGCCAGCAGCCAAGAGCTAGCGGTCCAAGAGACCCAGTACTTC. The genes are TRBV4-1 and TRBJ2-5; the match to TRBD2 covers 7 bases. CDR1 is MGHRA and CDR2 is YSYEKL in the germline V gene. Trimming cost V 0 bases and J 1 base; bases outside gene matches: 2. CDR3 length equals 15 residues.

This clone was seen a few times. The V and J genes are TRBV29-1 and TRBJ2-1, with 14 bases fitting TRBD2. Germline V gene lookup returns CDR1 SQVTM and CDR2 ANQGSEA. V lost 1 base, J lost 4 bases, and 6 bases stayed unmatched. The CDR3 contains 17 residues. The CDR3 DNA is TGCAGCGTTGAAGGGACTAGCGGGAGGCCCAAGTACAATGAGCAGTTCTTC. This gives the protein CSVEGTSGRPKYNEQFF.

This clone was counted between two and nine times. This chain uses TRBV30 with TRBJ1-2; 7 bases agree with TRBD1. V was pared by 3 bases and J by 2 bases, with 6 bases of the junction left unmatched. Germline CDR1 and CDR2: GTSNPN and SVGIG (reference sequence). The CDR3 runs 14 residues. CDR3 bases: TGTGCCTGGAGGGCAGACAGGGAAAACTATGGCTACACCTTC. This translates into CAWRADRENYGYTF. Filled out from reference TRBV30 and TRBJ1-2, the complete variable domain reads SQTIHQWPATLVQPVGSPLSLECTVEGTSNPNLYWYRQAAGRGLQLLFYSVGIGQISSEVPQNLSASRPQDRQFILSSKKLLLSDSGFYLCAWRADRENYGYTFGSGTRLTVV.

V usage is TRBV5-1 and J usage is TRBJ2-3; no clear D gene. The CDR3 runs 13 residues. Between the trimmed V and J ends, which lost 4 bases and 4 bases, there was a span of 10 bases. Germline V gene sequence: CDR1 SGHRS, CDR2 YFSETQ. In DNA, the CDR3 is TGCGCCAGCAGCCTGTCCGGAGCAGATACGCAGTATTTT. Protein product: CASSLSGADTQYF.

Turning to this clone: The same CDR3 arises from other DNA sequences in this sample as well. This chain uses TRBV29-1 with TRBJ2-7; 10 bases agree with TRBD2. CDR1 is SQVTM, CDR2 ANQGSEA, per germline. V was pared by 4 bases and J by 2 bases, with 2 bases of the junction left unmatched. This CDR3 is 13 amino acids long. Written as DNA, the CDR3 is TGCAGCGTTGGGACTAGCGGAACCTACGAGCAGTACTTC. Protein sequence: CSVGTSGTYEQYF.

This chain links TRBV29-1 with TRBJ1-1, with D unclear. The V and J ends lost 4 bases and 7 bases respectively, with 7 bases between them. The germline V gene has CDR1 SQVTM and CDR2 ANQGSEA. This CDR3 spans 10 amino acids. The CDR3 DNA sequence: TGCAGCGTTGGAGACGTTGAAGCTTTCTTT. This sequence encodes CSVGDVEAFF.

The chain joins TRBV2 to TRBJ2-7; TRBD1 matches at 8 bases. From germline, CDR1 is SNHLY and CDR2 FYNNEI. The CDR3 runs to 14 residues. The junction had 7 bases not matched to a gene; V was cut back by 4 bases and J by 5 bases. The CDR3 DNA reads TGTGCCAGCAGTGCTGGGCAGGGGGCTCACGAGCAGTACTTC. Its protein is CASSAGQGAHEQYF. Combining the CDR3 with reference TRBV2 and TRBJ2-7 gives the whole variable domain EPEVTQTPSHQVTQMGQEVILRCVPISNHLYFYWYRQILGQKVEFLVSFYNNEISEKSEIFDDQFSVERPDGSNFTLKIRSTKLEDSAMYFCASSAGQGAHEQYFGPGTRLTVT.

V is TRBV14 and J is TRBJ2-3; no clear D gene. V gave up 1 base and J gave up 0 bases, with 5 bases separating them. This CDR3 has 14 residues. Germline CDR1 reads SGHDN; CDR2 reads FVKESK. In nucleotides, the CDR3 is TGTGCCAGCAGCCAAGTAGTTAGCACAGATACGCAGTATTTT. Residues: CASSQVVSTDTQYF.

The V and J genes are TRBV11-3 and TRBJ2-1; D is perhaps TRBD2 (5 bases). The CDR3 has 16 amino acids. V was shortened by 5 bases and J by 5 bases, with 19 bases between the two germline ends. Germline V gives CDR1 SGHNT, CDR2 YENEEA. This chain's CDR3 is CASSPRRGSGDNEQFF. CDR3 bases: TGTGCCAGCAGCCCCCGACGGGGATCGGGCGACAATGAGCAGTTCTTC.

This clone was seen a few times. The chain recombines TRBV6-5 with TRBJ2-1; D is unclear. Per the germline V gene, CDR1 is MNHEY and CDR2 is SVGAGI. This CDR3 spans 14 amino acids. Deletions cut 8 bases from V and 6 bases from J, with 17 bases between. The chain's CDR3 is CASGPGGDLNEQFF. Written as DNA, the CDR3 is TGTGCCAGCGGCCCAGGCGGAGACCTCAATGAGCAGTTCTTC.